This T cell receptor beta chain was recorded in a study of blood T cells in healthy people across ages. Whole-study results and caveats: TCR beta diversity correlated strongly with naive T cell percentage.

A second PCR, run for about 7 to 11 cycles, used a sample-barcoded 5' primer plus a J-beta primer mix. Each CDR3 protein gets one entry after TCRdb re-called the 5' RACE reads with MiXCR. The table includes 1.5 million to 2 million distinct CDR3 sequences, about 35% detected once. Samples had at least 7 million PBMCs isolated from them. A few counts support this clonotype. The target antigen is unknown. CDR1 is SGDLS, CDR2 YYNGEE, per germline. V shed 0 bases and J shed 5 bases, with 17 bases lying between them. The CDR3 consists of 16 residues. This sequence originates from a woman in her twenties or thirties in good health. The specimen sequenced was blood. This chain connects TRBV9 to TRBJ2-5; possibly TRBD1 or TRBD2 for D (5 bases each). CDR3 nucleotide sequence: TGTGCCAGCAGCGTAGCTACCGGGACCGTGCTTGAGACCCAGTACTTC. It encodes CASSVATGTVLETQYF. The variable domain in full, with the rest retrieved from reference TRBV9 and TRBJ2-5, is DSGVTQTPKHLITATGQRVTLRCSPRSGDLSVYWYQQSLDQGLQFLIQYYNGEERAKGNILERFSAQQFPDLHSELNLSSLELGDSALYFCASSVATGTVLETQYFGPGTRLLVL.